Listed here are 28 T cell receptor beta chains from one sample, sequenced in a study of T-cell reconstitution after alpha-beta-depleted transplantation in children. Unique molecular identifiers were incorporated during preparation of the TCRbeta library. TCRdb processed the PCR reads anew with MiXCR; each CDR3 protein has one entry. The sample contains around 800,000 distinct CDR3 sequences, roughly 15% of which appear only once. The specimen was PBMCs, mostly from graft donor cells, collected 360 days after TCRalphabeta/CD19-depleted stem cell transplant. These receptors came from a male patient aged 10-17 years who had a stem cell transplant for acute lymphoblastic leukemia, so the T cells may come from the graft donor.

CDR3 DNA sequence: TGCAGCGCAATCACAGGTTACTATGGCTACACCTTC. Amino acids: CSAITGYYGYTF. J is TRBJ1-2 and V is TRBV29-1, with D tentatively TRBD1 (5 bases). CDR1 SQVTM and CDR2 ANQGSEA come from the germline V gene. V gave up 7 bases and J gave up 3 bases, with 12 bases separating them. CDR3 length equals 12 residues.

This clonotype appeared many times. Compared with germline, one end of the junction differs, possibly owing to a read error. Here the CDR3 reads CASSLSGAYEQYF. The CDR3 DNA sequence: TGCGCCAGCAGTCTTAGCGGTGCCTACGAGCAGTACTTC. The chain uses TRBV7-9 and TRBJ2-7; D may be TRBD2 (6 bases). There are 13 residues in the CDR3. The germline V gene encodes CDR1 SEHNR and CDR2 FQNEAQ (reference sequence).

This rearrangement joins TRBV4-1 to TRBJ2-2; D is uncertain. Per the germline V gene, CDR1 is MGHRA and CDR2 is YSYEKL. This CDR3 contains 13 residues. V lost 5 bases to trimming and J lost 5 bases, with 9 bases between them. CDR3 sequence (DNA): TGCGCCAGCAGCGTCTGGGGAACCGGGGAGCTGTTTTTT. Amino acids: CASSVWGTGELFF.

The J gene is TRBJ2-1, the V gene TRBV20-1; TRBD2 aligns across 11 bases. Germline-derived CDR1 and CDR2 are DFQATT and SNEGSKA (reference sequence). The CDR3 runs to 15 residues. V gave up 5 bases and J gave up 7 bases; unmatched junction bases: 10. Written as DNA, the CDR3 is TGCAGTGCTGGGACTAGCGGACGTAGGGGGAATGAGCAGTTCTTC. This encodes CSAGTSGRRGNEQFF.

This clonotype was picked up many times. The chain's CDR3 is CASSPRQGDTGELFF. The CDR3 bases are TGTGCCAGCTCACCTCGACAGGGGGACACCGGGGAGCTGTTTTTT. The chain has TRBV18 and TRBJ2-2; 9 nucleotides match TRBD1. The CDR3 consists of 15 residues. Germline V gene sequence: CDR1 KGHSH, CDR2 LQKENI. V shed 3 bases and J 3 bases; nucleotides not matched to a gene: 2.

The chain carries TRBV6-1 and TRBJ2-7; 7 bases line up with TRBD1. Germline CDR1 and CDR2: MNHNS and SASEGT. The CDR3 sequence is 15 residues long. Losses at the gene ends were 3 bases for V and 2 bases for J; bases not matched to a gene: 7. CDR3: CASSDTGVSPYEQYF. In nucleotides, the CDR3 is TGTGCCAGCAGTGATACAGGGGTATCCCCCTACGAGCAGTACTTC.

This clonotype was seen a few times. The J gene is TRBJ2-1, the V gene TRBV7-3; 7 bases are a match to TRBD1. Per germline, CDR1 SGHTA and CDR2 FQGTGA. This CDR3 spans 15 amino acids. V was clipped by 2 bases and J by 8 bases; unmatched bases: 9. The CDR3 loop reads CASSLGVGGRDEQFF. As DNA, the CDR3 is TGTGCCAGCAGCTTAGGAGTAGGGGGCAGGGATGAGCAGTTCTTC.

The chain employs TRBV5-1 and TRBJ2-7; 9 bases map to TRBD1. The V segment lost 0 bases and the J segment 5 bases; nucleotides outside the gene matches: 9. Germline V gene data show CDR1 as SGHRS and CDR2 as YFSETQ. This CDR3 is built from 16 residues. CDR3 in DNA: TGCGCCAGCAGCTTGGTTTTCGGGACAGGGCACAACGAGCAGTACTTC. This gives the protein CASSLVFGTGHNEQYF.

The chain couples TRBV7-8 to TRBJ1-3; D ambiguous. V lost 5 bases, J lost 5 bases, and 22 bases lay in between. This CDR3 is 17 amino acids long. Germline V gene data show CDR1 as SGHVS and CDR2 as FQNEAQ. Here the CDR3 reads CASSKMSYGAKRNTIYF. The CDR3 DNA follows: TGTGCCAGCAGCAAAATGTCGTACGGAGCCAAGAGAAACACCATATATTTT.

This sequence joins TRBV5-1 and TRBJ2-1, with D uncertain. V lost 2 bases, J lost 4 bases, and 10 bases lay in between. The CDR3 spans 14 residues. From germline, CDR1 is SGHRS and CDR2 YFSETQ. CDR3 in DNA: TGCGCCAGCAGCTTTGATGAGTGGTACAATGAGCAGTTCTTC. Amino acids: CASSFDEWYNEQFF.

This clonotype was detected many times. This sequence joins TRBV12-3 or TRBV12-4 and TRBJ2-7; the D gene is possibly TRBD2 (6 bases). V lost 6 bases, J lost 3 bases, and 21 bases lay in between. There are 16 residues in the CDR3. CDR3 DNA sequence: TGTGCCAGCAGCCCAGACGGGCGGGATCTTAACTACGAGCAGTACTTC. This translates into CASSPDGRDLNYEQYF.

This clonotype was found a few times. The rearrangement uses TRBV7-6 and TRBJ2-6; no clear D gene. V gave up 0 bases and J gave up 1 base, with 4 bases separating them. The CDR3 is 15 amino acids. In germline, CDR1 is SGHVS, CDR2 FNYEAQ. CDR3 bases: TGTGCCAGCAGCTTAGCCCGTTCTGGGGCCAACGTCCTGACTTTC. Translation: CASSLARSGANVLTF.

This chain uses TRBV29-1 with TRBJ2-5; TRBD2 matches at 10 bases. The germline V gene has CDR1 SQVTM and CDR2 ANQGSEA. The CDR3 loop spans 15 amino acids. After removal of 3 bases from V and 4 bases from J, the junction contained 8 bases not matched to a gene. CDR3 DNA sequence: TGCAGCGTTGACACCGGGACTAGCGCCGGAGAGACCCAGTACTTC. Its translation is CSVDTGTSAGETQYF.

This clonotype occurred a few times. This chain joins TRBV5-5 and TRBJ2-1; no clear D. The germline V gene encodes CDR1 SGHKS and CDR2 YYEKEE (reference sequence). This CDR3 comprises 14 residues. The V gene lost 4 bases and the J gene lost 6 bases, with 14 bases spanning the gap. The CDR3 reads CASSLPLARNEQFF. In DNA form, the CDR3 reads TGTGCCAGCAGCCTCCCCTTAGCCCGCAATGAGCAGTTCTTC.

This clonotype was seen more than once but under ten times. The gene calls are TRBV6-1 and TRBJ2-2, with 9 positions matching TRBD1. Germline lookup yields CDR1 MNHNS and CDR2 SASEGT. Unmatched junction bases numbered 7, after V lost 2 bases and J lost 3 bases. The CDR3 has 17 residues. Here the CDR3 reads CASSELGTGLDTGELFF. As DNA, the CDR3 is TGTGCCAGCAGTGAATTAGGGACAGGGTTGGACACCGGGGAGCTGTTTTTT.

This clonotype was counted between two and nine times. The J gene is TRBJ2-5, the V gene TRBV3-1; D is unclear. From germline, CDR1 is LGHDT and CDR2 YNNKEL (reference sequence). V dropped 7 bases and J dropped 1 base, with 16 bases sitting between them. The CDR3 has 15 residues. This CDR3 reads CASTTYSIRQETQYF. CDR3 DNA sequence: TGTGCCAGCACCACCTACAGCATACGCCAAGAGACCCAGTACTTC.

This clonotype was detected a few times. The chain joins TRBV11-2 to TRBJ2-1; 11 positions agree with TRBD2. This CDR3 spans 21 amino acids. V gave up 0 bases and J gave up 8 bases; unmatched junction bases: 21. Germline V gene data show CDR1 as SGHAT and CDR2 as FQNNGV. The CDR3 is CASSLDPPILAGEPFNHEQFF. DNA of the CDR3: TGTGCCAGCAGCTTAGATCCACCTATACTAGCGGGAGAGCCCTTCAATCATGAGCAGTTCTTC. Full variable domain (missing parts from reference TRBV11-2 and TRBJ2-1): EAGVAQSPRYKIIEKRQSVAFWCNPISGHATLYWYQQILGQGPKLLIQFQNNGVVDDSQLPKDRFSAERLKGVDSTLKIQPAKLEDSAVYLCASSLDPPILAGEPFNHEQFFGPGTRLTVL.

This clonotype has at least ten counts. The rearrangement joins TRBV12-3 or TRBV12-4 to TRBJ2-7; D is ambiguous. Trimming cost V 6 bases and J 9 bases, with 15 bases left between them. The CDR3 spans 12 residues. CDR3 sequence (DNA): TGTGCCAGCAGGTTAAGGCAGGAACCGCAGTACTTC. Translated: CASRLRQEPQYF.

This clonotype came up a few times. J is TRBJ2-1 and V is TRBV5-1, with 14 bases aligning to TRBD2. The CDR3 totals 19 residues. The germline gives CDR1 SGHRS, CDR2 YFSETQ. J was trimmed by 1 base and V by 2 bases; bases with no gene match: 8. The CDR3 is CASSFVTSGRAKSYNEQFF. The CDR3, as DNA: TGCGCCAGCAGCTTTGTGACTAGCGGGAGGGCCAAGTCCTACAATGAGCAGTTCTTC.

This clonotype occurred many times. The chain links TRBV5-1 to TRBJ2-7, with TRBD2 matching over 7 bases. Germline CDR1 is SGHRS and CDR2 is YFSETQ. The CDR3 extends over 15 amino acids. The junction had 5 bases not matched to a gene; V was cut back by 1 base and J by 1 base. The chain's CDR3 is CASSLRASGSYEQYF. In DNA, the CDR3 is TGCGCCAGCAGCTTGAGGGCTAGCGGTTCCTACGAGCAGTACTTC.

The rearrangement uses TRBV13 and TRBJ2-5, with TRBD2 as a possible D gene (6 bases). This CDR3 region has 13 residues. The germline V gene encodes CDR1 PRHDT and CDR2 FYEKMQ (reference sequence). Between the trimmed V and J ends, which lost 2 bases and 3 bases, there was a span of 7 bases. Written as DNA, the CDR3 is TGTGCCAGCAGCTTAAGGAGGGAAGAGACCCAGTACTTC. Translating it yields CASSLRREETQYF.

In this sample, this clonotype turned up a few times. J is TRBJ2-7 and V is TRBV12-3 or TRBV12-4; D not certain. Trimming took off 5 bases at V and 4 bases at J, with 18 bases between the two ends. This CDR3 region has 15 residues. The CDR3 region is CASSPDPPSKYEQYF. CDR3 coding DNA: TGTGCCAGCAGTCCCGACCCCCCATCGAAGTACGAGCAGTACTTC.

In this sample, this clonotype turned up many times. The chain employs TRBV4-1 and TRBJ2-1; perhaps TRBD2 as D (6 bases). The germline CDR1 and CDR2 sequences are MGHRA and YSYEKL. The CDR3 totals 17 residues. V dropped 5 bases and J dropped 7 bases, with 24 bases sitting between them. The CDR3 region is CASSTKIPGSGSNEQFF. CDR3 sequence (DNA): TGCGCCAGCAGCACCAAGATCCCCGGGAGCGGGTCGAATGAGCAGTTCTTC.

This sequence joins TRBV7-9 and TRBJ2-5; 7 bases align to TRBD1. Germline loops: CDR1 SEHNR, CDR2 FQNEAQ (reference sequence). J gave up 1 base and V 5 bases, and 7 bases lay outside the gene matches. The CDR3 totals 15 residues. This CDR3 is CASSPPGQSQETQYF. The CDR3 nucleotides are TGTGCCAGCAGCCCCCCGGGACAGAGCCAAGAGACCCAGTACTTC.

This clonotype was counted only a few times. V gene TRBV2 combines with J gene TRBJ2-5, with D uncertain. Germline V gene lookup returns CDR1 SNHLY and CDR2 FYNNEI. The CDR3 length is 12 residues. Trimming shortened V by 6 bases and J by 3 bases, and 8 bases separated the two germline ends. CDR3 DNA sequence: TGTGCCAGCAGGGCAGAAGAAGAGACCCAGTACTTC. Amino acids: CASRAEEETQYF.

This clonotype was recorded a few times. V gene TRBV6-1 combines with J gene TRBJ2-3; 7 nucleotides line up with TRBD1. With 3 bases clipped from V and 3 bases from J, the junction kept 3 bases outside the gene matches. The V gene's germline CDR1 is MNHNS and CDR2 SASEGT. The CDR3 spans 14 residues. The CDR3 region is CASSDRGKTDTQYF. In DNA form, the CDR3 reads TGTGCCAGCAGTGACAGGGGGAAAACAGATACGCAGTATTTT.

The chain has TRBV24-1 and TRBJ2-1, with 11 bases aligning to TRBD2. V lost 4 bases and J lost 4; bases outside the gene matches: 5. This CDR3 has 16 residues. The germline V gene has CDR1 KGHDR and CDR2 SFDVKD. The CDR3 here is CATSEALAGGYNEQFF. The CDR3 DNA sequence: TGTGCCACCAGTGAAGCCCTAGCGGGAGGTTACAATGAGCAGTTCTTC.

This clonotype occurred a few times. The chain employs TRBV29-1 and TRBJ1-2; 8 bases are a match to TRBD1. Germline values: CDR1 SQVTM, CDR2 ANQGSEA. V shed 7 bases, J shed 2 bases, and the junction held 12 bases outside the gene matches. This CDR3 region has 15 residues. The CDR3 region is CSAGGTGGRNYGYTF. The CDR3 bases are TGCAGCGCCGGTGGAACAGGGGGGAGAAACTATGGCTACACCTTC.